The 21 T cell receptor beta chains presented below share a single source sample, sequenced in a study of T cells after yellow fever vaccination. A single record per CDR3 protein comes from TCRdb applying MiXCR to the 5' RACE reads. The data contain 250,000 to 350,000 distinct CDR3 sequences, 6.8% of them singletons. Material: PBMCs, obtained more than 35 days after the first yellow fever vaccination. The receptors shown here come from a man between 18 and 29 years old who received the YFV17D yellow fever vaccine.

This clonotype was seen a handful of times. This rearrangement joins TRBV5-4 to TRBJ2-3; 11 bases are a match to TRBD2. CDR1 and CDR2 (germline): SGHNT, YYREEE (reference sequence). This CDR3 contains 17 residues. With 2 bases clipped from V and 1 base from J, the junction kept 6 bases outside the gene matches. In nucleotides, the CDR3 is TGTGCCAGCAGCTTAACTAGCGGGGGACGGGGCACAGATACGCAGTATTTT. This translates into CASSLTSGGRGTDTQYF.

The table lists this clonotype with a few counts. The CDR3 nucleotides read TGTGCCAGCAGCAAAGGGCTAGCGGGGGGGGCCCTCCCTTTCGAGCAGTACTTC. This translates into CASSKGLAGGALPFEQYF. The rearrangement joins TRBV6-1 to TRBJ2-7, with 12 nucleotides matching TRBD2. CDR3 length equals 18 residues. The germline V gene encodes CDR1 MNHNS and CDR2 SASEGT. V shed 6 bases, J shed 6 bases, and the junction held 18 bases outside the gene matches.

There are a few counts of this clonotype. CDR3 in amino acids: CASSYASPRTPNQPQHF. The CDR3 bases are TGTGCCAGCAGTTACGCCTCGCCCCGGACACCCAATCAGCCCCAGCATTTT. This chain joins TRBV6-2 or TRBV6-3 and TRBJ1-5; D might be TRBD1 (5 bases). The CDR3 is made up of 17 amino acids. V lost 2 bases and J 3 bases, leaving 17 bases between the germline ends. CDR1 and CDR2 from the germline V gene are MNHEY and SVGEGT.

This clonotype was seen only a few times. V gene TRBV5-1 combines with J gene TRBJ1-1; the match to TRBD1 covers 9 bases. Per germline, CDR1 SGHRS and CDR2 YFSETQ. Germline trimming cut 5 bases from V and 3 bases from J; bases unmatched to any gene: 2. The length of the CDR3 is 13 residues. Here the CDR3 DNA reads TGCGCCAGCAGATGGGACAGGGACACTGAAGCTTTCTTT. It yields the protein CASRWDRDTEAFF.

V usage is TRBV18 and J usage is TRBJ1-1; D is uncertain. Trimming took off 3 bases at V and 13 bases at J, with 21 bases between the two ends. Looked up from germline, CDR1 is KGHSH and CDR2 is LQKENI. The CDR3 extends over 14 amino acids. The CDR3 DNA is TGTGCCAGCTCACCCCCAAGCATGGTATCCGGGATTTTCTTT. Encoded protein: CASSPPSMVSGIFF. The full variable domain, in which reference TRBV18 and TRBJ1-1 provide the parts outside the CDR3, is NAGVMQNPRHLVRRRGQEARLRCSPMKGHSHVYWYRQLPEEGLKFMVYLQKENIIDESGMPKERFSAEFPKEGPSILRIQQVVRGDSAAYFCASSPPSMVSGIFFGQGTRLTVV.

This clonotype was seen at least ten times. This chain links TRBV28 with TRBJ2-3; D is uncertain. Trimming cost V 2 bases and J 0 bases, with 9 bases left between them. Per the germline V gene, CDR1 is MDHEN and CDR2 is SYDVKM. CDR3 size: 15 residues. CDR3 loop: CASSLGVFSTDTQYF. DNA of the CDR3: TGTGCCAGCAGTTTAGGGGTTTTTAGCACAGATACGCAGTATTTT. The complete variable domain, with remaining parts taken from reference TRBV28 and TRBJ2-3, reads DVKVTQSSRYLVKRTGEKVFLECVQDMDHENMFWYRQDPGLGLRLIYFSYDVKMKEKGDIPEGYSVSREKKERFSLILESASTNQTSMYLCASSLGVFSTDTQYFGPGTRLTVL.

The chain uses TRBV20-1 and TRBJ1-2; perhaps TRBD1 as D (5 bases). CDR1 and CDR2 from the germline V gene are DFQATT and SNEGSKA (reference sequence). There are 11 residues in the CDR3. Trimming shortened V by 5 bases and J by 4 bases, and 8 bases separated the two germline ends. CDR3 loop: CSAAGVYGYTF. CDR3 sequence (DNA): TGCAGTGCTGCGGGGGTCTATGGCTACACCTTC.

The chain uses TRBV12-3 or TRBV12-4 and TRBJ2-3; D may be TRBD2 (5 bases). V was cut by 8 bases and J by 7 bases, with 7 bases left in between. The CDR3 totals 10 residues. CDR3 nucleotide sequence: TGTGCCAGCTGCGGGCATACGCAGTATTTT. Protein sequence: CASCGHTQYF.

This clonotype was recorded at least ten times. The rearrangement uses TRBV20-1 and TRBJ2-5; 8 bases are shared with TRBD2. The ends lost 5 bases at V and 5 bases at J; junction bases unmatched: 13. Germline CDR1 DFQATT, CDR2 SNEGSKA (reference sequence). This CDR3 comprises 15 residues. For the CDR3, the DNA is TGCAGTGCTCCCCGTGGTAGCGGGGTAAGGGAGACCCAGTACTTC. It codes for CSAPRGSGVRETQYF.

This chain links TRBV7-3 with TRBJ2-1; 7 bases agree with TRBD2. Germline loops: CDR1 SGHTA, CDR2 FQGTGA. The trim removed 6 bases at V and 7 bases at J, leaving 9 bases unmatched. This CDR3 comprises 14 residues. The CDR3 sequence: CASSSWGGGNEQFF. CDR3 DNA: TGTGCCAGCAGTTCATGGGGGGGAGGAAATGAGCAGTTCTTC.

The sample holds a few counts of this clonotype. CDR3 amino acids: CASSQVGRGPTGEAFF. CDR3 sequence (DNA): TGTGCCAGCAGCCAAGTTGGCAGGGGGCCTACGGGTGAAGCTTTCTTT. The chain links TRBV14 to TRBJ1-1; 8 nucleotides line up with TRBD1. In germline, CDR1 is SGHDN, CDR2 FVKESK. The ends lost 1 base at V and 7 bases at J; junction bases unmatched: 11. This CDR3 has 16 residues.

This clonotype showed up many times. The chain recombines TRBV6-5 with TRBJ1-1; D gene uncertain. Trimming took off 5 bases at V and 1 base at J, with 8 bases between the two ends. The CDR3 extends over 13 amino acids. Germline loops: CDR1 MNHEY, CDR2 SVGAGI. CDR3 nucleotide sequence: TGTGCCAGCAGTCCGCCGGAGAACACTGAAGCTTTCTTT. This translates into CASSPPENTEAFF.

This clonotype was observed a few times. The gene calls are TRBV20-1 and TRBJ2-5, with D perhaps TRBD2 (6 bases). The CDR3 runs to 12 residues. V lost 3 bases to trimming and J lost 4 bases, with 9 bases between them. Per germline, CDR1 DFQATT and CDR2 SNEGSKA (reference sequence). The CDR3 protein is CSARKLAETQYF. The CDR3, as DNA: TGCAGTGCTAGGAAACTAGCAGAGACCCAGTACTTC.

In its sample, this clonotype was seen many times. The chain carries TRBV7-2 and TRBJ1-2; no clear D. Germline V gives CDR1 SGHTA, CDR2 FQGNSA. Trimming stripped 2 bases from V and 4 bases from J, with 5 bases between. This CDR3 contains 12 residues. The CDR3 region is CASSLSGYGYTF. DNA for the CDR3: TGTGCCAGCAGCTTATCCGGCTATGGCTACACCTTC.

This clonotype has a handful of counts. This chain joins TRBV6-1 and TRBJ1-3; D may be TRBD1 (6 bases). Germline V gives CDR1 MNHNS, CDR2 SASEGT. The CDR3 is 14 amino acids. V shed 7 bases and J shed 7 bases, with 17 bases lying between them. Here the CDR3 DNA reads TGTGCCAGCACAACCACAGGGATGACGAACACCATATATTTT. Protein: CASTTTGMTNTIYF.

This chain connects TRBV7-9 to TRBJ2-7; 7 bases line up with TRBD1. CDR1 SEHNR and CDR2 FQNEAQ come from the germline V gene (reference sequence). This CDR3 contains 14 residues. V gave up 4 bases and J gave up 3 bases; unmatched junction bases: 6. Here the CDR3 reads CASSSSGQYYEQYF. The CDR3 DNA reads TGTGCCAGCAGCTCGTCGGGACAGTACTACGAGCAGTACTTC.

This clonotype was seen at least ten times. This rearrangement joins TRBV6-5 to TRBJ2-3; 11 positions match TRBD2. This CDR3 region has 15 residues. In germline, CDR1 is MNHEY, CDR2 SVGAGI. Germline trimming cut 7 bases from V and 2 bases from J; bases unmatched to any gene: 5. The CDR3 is CASTKTSGDTDTQYF. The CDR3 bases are TGTGCCAGCACCAAGACTAGCGGGGACACAGATACGCAGTATTTT.

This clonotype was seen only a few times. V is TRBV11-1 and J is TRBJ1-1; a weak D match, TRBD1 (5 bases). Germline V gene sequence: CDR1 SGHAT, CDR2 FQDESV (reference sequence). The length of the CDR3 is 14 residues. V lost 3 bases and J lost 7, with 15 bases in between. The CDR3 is CASSLMQGDYEAFF. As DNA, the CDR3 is TGTGCCAGCAGCTTGATGCAGGGAGATTATGAAGCTTTCTTT.

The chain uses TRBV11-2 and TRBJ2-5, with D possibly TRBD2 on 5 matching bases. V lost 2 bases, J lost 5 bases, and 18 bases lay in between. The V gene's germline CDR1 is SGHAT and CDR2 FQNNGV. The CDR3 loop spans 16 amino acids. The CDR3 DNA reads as TGTGCCAGCAGCTTACGCGCGGGTGTTCCCCGGGAGACCCAGTACTTC. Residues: CASSLRAGVPRETQYF.

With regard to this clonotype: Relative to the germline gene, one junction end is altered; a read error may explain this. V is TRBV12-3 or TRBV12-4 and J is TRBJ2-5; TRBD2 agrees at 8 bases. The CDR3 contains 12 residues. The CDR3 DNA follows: TGTGCCAGCAGCCTCACCGGGACTAGTGAAAACTTC. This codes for CASSLTGTSENF.

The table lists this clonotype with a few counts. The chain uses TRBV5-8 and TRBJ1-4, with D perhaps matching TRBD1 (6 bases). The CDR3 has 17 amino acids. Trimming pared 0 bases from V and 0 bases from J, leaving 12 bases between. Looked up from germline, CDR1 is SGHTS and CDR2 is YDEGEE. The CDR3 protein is CASSLGGGPATNEKLFF. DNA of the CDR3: TGTGCCAGCAGCTTGGGCGGGGGGCCTGCAACTAATGAAAAACTGTTTTTT.